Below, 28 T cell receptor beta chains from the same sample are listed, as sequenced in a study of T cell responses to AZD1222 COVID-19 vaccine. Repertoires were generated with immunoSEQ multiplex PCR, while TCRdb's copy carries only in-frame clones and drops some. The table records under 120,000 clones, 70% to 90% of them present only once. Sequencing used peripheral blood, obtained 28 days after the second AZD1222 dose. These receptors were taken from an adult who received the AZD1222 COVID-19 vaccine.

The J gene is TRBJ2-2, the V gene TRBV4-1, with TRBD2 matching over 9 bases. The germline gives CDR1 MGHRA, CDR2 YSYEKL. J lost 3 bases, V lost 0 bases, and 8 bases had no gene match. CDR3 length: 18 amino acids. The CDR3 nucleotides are TGCGCCAGCAGCCAAGACCCAACTAGCGGGTATCACACCGGGGAGCTGTTTTTT. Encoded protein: CASSQDPTSGYHTGELFF.

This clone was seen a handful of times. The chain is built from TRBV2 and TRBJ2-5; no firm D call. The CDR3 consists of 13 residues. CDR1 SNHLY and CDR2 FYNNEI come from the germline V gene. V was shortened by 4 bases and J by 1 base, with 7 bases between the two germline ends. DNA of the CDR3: TGTGCCAGCAGTGTAGAGAGCCAAGAGACCCAGTACTTC. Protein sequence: CASSVESQETQYF.

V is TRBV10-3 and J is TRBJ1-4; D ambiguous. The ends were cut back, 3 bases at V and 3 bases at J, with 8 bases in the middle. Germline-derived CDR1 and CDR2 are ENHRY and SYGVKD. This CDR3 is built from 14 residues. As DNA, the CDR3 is TGTGCCATCAGTGATGGGGTGTCTAATGAAAAACTGTTTTTT. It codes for CAISDGVSNEKLFF.

CDR3: CAWSRLAREGDTQYF. CDR3 DNA: TGTGCCTGGAGCCGGCTAGCGAGAGAGGGAGATACGCAGTATTTT. The V gene is TRBV30, the J gene TRBJ2-3, with D tentatively TRBD2 (6 bases). V gave up 3 bases and J gave up 5 bases, with 18 bases separating them. This CDR3 is 15 amino acids long. Germline CDR1 and CDR2: GTSNPN and SVGIG (reference sequence).

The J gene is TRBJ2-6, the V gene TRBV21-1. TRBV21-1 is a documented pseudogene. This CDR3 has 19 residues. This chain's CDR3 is CASSTATRSFSSGANVLTF. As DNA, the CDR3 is TGTGCCAGCAGCACAGCAACAAGGTCTTTCAGCTCTGGGGCCAACGTCCTGACTTTC.

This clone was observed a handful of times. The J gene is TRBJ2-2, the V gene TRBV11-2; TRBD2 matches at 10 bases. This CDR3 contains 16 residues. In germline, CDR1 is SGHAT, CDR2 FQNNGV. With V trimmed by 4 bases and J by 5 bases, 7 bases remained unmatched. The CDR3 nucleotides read TGTGCCAGCAGCTCCAGCGGGAGGGCCGGGACCGGGGAGCTGTTTTTT. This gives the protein CASSSSGRAGTGELFF.

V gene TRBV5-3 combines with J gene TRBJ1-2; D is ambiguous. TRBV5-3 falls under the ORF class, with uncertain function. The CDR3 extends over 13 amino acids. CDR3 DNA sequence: TGTGCACCCCCTCCCAGGAGAAACTATGGCTACACCTTC. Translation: CAPPPRRNYGYTF.

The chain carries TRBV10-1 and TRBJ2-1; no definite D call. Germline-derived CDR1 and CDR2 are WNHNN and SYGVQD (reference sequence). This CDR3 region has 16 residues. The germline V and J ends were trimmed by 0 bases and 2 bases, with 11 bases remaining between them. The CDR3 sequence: CASSESETEPYNEQFF. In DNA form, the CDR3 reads TGCGCCAGCAGTGAGTCGGAGACGGAACCCTACAATGAGCAGTTCTTC.

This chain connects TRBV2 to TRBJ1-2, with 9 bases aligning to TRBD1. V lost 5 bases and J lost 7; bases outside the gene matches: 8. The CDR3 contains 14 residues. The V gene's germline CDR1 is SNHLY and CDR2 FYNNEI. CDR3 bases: TGTGCCAGCAGTTCGGGACAGGGTTTTAGTGGCTACACCTTC. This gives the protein CASSSGQGFSGYTF.

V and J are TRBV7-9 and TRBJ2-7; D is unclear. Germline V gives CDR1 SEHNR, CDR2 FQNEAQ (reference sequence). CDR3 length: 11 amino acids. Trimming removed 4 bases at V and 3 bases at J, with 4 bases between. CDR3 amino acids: CASSSHYEQYF. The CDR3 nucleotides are TGTGCCAGCAGCTCCCACTACGAGCAGTACTTC.

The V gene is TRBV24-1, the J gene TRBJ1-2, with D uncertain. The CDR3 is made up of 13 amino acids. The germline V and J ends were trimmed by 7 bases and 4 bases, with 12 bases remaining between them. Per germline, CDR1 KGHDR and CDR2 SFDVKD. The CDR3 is CATSGPGGYGYTF. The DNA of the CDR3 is TGTGCCACCAGCGGGCCTGGAGGCTATGGCTACACCTTC.

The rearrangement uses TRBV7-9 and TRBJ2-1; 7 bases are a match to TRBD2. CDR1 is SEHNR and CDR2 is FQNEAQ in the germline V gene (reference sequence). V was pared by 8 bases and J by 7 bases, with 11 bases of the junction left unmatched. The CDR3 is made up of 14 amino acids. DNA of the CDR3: TGTGCCAGCTTCGGACTAGTTGGAGTGAATGAGCAGTTCTTC. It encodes CASFGLVGVNEQFF.

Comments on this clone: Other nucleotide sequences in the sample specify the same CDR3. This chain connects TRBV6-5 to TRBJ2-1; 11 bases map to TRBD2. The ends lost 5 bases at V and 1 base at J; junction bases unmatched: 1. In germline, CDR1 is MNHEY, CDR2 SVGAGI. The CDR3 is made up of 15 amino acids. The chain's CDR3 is CASSPSGGSYNEQFF. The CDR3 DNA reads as TGTGCCAGCAGTCCTAGCGGGGGGTCCTACAATGAGCAGTTCTTC.

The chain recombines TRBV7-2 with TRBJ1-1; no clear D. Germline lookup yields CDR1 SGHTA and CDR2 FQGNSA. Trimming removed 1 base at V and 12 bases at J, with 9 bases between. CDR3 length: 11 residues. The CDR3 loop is CASSLDVETFF. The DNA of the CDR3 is TGTGCCAGCAGCTTAGACGTGGAAACTTTCTTT.

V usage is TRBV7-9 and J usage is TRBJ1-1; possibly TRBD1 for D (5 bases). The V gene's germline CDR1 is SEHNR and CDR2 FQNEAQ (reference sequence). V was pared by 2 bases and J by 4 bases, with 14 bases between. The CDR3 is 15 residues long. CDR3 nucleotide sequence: TGTGCCAGCAGCTTATCACTAGGGGCGAGCACTGAAGCTTTCTTT. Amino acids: CASSLSLGASTEAFF.

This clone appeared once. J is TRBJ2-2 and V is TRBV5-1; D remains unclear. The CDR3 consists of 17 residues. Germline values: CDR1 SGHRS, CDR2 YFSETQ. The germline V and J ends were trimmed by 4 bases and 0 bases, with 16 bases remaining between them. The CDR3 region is CASSHVTSRSNTGELFF. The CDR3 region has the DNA TGCGCCAGCAGCCACGTGACCAGCAGATCGAACACCGGGGAGCTGTTTTTT.

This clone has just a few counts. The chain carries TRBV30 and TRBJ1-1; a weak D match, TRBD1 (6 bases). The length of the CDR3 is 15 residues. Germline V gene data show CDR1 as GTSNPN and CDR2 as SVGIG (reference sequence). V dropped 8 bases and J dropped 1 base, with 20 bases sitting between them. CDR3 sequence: CAQRFGGRTNTEAFF. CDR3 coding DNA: TGTGCCCAACGATTTGGGGGCAGAACGAACACTGAAGCTTTCTTT.

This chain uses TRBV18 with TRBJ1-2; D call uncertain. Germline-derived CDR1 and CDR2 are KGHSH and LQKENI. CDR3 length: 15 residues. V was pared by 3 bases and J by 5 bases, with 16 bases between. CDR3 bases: TGTGCCAGCTCACCTGTCCAGTTAGGAAGATATGGCTACACCTTC. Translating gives CASSPVQLGRYGYTF.

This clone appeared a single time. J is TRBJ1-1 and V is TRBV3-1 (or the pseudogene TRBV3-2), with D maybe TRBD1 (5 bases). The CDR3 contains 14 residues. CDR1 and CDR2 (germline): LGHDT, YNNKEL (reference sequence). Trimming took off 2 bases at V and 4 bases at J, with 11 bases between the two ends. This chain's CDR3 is CASSQQTAGTEAFF. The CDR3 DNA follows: TGTGCCAGCAGCCAACAGACAGCGGGCACTGAAGCTTTCTTT.

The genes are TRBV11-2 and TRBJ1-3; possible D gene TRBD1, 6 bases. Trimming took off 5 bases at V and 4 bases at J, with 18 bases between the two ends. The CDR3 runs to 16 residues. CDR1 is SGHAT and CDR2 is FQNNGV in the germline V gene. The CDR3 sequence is CASSNARAGEGNTIYF. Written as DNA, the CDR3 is TGTGCCAGCAGCAACGCCCGAGCAGGGGAAGGAAACACCATATATTTT.

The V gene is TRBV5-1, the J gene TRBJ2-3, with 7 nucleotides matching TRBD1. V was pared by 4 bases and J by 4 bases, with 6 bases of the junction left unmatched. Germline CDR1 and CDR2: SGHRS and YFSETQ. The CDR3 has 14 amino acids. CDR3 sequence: CASSLDRAADTQYF. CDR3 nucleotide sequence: TGCGCCAGCAGCCTCGACAGGGCGGCAGATACGCAGTATTTT. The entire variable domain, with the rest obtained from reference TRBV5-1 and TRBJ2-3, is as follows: KAGVTQTPRYLIKTRGQQVTLSCSPISGHRSVSWYQQTPGQGLQFLFEYFSETQRNKGNFPGRFSGRQFSNSRSEMNVSTLELGDSALYLCASSLDRAADTQYFGPGTRLTVL.

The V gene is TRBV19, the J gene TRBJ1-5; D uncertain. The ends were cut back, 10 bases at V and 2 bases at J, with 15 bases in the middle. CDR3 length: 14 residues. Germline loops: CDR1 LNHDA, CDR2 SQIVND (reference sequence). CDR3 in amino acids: CAISPGGGNQPQHF. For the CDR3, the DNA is TGTGCCATATCCCCGGGCGGCGGCAATCAGCCCCAGCATTTT.

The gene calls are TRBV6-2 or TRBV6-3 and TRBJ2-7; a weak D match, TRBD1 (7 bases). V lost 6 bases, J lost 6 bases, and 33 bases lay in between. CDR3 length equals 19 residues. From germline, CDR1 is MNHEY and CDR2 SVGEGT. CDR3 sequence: CASSPPGDSVGHGLGEQYF. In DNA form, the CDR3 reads TGTGCCAGCAGCCCTCCGGGGGACAGCGTTGGACACGGGTTGGGCGAGCAGTACTTC.

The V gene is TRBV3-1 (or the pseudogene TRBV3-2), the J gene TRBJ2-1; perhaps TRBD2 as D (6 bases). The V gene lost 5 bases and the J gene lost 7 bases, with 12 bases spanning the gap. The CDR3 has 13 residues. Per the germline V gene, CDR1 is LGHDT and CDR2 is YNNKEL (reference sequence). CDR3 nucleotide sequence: TGTGCCAGCAGCACGACTAGTTCGAATGAGCAGTTCTTC. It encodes CASSTTSSNEQFF.

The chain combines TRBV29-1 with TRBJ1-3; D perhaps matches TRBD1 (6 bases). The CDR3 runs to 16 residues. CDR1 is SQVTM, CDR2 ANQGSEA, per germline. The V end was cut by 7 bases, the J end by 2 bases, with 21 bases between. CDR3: CSAELRQAIAGNTIYF. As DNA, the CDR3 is TGCAGCGCCGAACTTAGACAGGCTATTGCTGGAAACACCATATATTTT.

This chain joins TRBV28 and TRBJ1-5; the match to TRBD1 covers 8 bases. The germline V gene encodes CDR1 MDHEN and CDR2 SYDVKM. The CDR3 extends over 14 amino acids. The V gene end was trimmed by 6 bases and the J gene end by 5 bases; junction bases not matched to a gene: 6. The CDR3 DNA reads TGTGCCAGCAGGGTAGACAGGGGCCATCAGCCCCAGCATTTT. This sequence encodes CASRVDRGHQPQHF. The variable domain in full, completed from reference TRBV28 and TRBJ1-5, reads DVKVTQSSRYLVKRTGEKVFLECVQDMDHENMFWYRQDPGLGLRLIYFSYDVKMKEKGDIPEGYSVSREKKERFSLILESASTNQTSMYLCASRVDRGHQPQHFGDGTRLSIL.

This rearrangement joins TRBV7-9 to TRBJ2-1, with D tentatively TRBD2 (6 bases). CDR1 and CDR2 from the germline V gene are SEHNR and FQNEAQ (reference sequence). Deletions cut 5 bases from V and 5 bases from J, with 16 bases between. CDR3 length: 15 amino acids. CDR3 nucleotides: TGTGCCAGCAGCCTCGGGGGTAGCGCGAACAATGAGCAGTTCTTC. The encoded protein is CASSLGGSANNEQFF.

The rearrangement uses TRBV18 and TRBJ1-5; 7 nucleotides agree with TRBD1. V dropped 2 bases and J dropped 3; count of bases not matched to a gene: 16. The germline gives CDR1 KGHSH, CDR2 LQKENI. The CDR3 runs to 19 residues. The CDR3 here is CASSPSARQGRSYNQPQHF. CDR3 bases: TGTGCCAGCTCACCAAGTGCCCGACAGGGCAGGAGCTACAATCAGCCCCAGCATTTT.